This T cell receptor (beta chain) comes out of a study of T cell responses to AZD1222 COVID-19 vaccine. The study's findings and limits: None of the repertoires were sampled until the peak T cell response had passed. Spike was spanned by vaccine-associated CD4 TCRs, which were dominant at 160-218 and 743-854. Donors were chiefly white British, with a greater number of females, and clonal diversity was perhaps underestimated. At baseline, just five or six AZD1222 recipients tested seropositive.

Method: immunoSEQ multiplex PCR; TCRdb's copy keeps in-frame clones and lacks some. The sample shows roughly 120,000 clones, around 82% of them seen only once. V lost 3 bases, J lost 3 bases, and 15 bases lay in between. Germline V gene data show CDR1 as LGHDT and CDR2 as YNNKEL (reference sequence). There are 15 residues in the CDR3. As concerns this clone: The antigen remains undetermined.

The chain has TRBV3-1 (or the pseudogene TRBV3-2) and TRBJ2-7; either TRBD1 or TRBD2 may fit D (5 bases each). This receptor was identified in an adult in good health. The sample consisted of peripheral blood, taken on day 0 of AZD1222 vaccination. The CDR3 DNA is TGTGCCAGCAGCCAGACCCGGGACGGCTACTACGAGCAGTACTTC. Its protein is CASSQTRDGYYEQYF.